This T cell receptor (beta chain) appears in the sequencing data of a study of beta chain features in type 1 diabetes. The entirety of the isolated RNA underwent reverse transcription, so expressed TCRB transcripts were sequenced. Sequenced by immunoSEQ multiplex PCR; TCRdb stores in-frame clones only, minus some. Of 500,000 to 800,000 clones in the sample, around 12% were seen once. Sorting produced populations that all topped 95% purity. Points on this clone: Its specificity is not known.

Study-wide points: Cells with high TCR expression could be over-represented when cDNA is sequenced. Moderately but significantly shorter TCRB CDR3s were found in Type 1 diabetes patients in all four CD4+ subsets.

This clonotype was sampled from a man aged 25 to 45 with type 1 diabetes. The sample taken for sequencing was naive CD4+ T cells from blood.

The CDR3 DNA is TGTGCCAGCAGCCAGACAGGGACGAGTGGCTACACCTTC. Protein sequence: CASSQTGTSGYTF. This chain uses TRBV11-1 with TRBJ1-2, with 7 positions matching TRBD1. The junction had 7 bases not matched to a gene; V was cut back by 5 bases and J by 7 bases. There are 13 residues in the CDR3. Germline-derived CDR1 and CDR2 are SGHAT and FQDESV (reference sequence).